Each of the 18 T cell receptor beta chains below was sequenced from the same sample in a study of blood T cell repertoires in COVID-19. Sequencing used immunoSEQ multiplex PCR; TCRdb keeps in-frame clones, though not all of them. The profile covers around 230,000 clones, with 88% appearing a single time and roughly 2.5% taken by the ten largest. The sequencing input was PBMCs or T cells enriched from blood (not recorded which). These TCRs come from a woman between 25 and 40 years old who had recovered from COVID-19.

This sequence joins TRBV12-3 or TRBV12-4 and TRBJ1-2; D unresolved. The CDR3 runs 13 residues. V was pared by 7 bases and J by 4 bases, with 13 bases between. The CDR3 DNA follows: TGTGCCAGCACCTCCCGAGTTTTCTATGGCTACACCTTC. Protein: CASTSRVFYGYTF.

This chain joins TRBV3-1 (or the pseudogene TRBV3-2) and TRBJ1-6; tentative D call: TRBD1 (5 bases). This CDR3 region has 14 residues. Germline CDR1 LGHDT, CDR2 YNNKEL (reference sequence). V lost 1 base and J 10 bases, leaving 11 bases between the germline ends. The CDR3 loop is CASSQVGGRSPLHF. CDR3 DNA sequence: TGTGCCAGCAGCCAAGTCGGGGGGAGATCACCCCTCCACTTT.

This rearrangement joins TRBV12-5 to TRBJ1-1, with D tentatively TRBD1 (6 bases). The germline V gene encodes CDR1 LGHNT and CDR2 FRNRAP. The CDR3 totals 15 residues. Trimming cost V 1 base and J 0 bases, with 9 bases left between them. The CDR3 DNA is TGTGCTAGTGGTTTGGGACAGGCCATGAACACTGAAGCTTTCTTT. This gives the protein CASGLGQAMNTEAFF.

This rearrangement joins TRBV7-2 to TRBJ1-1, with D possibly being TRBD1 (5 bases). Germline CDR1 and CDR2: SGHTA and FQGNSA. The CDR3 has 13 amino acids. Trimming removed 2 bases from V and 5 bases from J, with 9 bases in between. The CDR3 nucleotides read TGTGCCAGCAGCTTACAGGGCAAAACTGAAGCTTTCTTT. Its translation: CASSLQGKTEAFF.

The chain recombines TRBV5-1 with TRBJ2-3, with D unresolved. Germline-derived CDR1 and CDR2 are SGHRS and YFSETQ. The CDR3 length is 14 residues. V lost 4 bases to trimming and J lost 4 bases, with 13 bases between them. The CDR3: CASSETRASDTQYF. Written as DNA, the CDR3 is TGCGCCAGCAGCGAAACACGAGCGTCAGATACGCAGTATTTT.

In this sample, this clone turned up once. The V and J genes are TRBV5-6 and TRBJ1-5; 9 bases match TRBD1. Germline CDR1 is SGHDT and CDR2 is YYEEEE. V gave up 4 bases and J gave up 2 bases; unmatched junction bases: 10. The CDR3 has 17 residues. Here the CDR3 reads CASSANRDREGNQPQHF. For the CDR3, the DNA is TGTGCCAGCAGCGCCAACCGGGACAGGGAAGGCAATCAGCCCCAGCATTTT.

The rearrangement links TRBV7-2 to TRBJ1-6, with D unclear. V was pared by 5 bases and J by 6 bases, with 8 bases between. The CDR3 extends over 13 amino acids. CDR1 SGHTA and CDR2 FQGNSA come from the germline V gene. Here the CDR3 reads CASSPVFNSPLHF. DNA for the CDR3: TGTGCCAGCAGCCCGGTCTTTAATTCACCCCTCCACTTT.

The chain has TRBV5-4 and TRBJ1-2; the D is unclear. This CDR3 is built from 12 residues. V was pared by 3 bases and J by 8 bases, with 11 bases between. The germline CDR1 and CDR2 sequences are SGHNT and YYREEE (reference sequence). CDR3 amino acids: CASSSTEFGYTF. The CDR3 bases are TGTGCCAGCAGCTCTACAGAATTCGGCTACACCTTC.

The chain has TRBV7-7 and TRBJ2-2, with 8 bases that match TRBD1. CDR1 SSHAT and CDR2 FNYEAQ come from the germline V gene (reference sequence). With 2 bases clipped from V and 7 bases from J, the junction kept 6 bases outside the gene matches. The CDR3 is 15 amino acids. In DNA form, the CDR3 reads TGTGCCAGCAGCTTACAACCACAGGGGGTCGGGGAGCTGTTTTTT. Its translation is CASSLQPQGVGELFF.

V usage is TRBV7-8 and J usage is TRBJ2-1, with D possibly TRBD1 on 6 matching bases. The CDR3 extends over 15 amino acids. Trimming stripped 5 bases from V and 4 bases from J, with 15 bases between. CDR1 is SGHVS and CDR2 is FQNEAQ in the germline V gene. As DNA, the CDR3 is TGTGCCAGCAGCCCCGCCGGACAGCTATACAATGAGCAGTTCTTC. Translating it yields CASSPAGQLYNEQFF.

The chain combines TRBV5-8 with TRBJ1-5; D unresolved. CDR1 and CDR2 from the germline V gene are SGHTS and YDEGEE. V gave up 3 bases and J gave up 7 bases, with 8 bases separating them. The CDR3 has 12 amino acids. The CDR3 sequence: CASSSRSQPQHF. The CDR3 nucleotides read TGTGCCAGCAGCTCACGTAGCCAGCCCCAGCATTTT.

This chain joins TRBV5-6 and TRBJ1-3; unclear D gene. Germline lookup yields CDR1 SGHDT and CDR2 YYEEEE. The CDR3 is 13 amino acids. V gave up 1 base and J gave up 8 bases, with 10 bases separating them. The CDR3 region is CASSLLPRDTIYF. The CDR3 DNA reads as TGTGCCAGCAGCTTGCTTCCCCGGGACACCATATATTTT.

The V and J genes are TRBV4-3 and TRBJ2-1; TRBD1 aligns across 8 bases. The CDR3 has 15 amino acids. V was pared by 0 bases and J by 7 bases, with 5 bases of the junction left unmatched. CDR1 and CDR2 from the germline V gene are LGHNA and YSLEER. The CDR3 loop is CASSQEGQGKNEQFF. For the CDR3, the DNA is TGCGCCAGCAGCCAAGAAGGACAGGGCAAGAATGAGCAGTTCTTC.

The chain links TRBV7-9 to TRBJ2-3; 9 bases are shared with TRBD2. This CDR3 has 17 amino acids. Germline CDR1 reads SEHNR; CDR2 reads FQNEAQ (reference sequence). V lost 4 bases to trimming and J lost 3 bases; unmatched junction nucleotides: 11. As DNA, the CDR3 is TGTGCCAGCAGCTCCCGAGTTTATGCGGGGGGGACAGATACGCAGTATTTT. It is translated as CASSSRVYAGGTDTQYF. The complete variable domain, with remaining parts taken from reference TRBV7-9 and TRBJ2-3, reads DTGVSQNPRHKITKRGQNVTFRCDPISEHNRLYWYRQTLGQGPEFLTYFQNEAQLEKSRLLSDRFSAERPKGSFSTLEIQRTEQGDSAMYLCASSSRVYAGGTDTQYFGPGTRLTVL.

CDR3 sequence (DNA): TGTGCCAGCAGCTTAGCTCGTAGGGGGACGGGGACTGAAGCTTTCTTT. Encoded protein: CASSLARRGTGTEAFF. The chain couples TRBV7-9 to TRBJ1-1, with D perhaps TRBD1 (6 bases). V lost 0 bases to trimming and J lost 5 bases, with 16 bases between them. Germline V CDR1 and CDR2: SEHNR, FQNEAQ (reference sequence). CDR3 length: 16 amino acids.

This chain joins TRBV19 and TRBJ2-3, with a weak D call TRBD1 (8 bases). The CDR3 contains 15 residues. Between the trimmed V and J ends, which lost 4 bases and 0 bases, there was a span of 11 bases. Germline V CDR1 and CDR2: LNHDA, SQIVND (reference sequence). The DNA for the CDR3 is TGTGCCAGTAGTACACAGGGGGGGAGCACAGATACGCAGTATTTT. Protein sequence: CASSTQGGSTDTQYF.

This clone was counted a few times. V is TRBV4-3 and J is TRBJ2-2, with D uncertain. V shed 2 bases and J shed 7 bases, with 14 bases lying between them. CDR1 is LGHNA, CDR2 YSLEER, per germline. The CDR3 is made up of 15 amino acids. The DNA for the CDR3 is TGCGCCAGCAGCCAACGAGCCGCGTACGGCGGGGAGCTGTTTTTT. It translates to CASSQRAAYGGELFF.

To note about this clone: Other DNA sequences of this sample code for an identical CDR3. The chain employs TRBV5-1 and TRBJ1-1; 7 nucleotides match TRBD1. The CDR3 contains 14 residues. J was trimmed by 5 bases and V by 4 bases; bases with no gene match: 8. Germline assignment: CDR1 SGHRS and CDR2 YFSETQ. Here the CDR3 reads CASSRPTGDTEAFF. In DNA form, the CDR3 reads TGCGCCAGCAGCCGACCCACAGGGGATACTGAAGCTTTCTTT.